This T cell receptor (beta chain) originates from a study of cytomegalovirus exposure and HLA in healthy donors. Study at large: Of around 400 genotyped donors, 80% to 85% grouped in the Caucasian-associated ancestry cluster.

This PCR relied on a set of 60 Vbeta primers and 13 Jbeta primers. Profiled with immunoSEQ multiplex PCR; TCRdb holds only in-frame clones, not every one. The sample carries about 140,000 clones, 70% to 85% recorded once. Unrecorded immune exposure was likely among donors, who were nominally healthy when sampled. Study observations and caveats: Prediction of most subjects' HLA-A and HLA-B alleles by TCR beta sequences was reportedly accurate.

Germline V gene sequence: CDR1 PRHDT, CDR2 FYEKMQ (reference sequence). CDR3 size: 15 residues. Germline trimming cut 2 bases from V and 1 base from J; bases unmatched to any gene: 4. Details on this clone: The antigen remains undetermined.

Input material: PBMCs. This sequence joins TRBV13 and TRBJ1-1, with TRBD1 matching over 7 bases. This clonotype originated in a man in his forties in good health and CMV-seropositive. In DNA, the CDR3 is TGTGCCAGCAGCTTACGGGACAGCTGGAACACTGAAGCTTTCTTT. This translates into CASSLRDSWNTEAFF.